One and the same sample provided the 7 T cell receptor beta chains below, sequenced in a study of OX40 agonist ivuxolimab in advanced cancers. Profiling relied on immunoSEQ multiplex PCR, and the TCRdb table lists in-frame clones only, not all of them. The sample records 54,000 or so clones, approximately 80% being singletons. Sequenced here: CD4+ or CD8+ T cells sorted from blood, sampled in a trial of the OX40 agonist ivuxolimab. These receptors all come from an adult with an advanced solid tumor such as melanoma, head and neck, liver or kidney cancer.

The chain carries TRBV7-9 and TRBJ2-5; 12 bases are shared with TRBD2. The CDR3 length is 16 residues. Germline values: CDR1 SEHNR, CDR2 FQNEAQ (reference sequence). Trimming at V came to 8 bases and at J to 9 bases, leaving 16 bases not matched to a gene. CDR3 sequence (DNA): TGTGCCAGCGACAGAGGGCTAGCGGGGGGGCCTGAGGCCCAGTACTTC. Translation gives CASDRGLAGGPEAQYF.

CDR3 nucleotide sequence: TGTGCCAGCAGTTTCTCCGGGACAATCGGGACCCAGTACTTC. It codes for CASSFSGTIGTQYF. The gene calls are TRBV27 and TRBJ2-5, with D maybe TRBD1 (6 bases). Looked up from germline, CDR1 is MNHEY and CDR2 is SMNVEV (reference sequence). CDR3 length: 14 residues. Deletions cut 3 bases from V and 7 bases from J, with 15 bases between.

This chain connects TRBV5-4 to TRBJ1-5; D unclear. Trimming took 0 bases from V and 7 from J, leaving 14 bases between them. Per germline, CDR1 SGHNT and CDR2 YYREEE (reference sequence). The CDR3 totals 15 residues. The CDR3, as DNA: TGTGCCAGCAGCTTGGGCGGAGCAATTGGACAGCCCCAGCATTTT. Its protein product is CASSLGGAIGQPQHF.

The chain links TRBV6-1 to TRBJ2-3; 7 nucleotides agree with TRBD2. Losses at the gene ends were 4 bases for V and 6 bases for J; bases not matched to a gene: 7. The CDR3 spans 14 residues. Germline-derived CDR1 and CDR2 are MNHNS and SASEGT. Written as DNA, the CDR3 is TGTGCCAGCAGTGCCCGGCCACTAGCGGATACGCAGTATTTT. Protein product: CASSARPLADTQYF.

The chain uses TRBV6-1 and TRBJ2-7; 7 bases map to TRBD2. CDR1 is MNHNS, CDR2 SASEGT, per germline. The CDR3 has 13 residues. V trimming: 8 bases; J trimming: 4 bases; junction bases outside the gene matches: 8. CDR3 amino acids: CASASGGLYEQYF. The CDR3 nucleotides read TGTGCCAGCGCTTCGGGGGGACTGTACGAGCAGTACTTC.

The chain recombines TRBV7-2 with TRBJ1-1, with TRBD1 matching over 7 bases. Unmatched junction bases numbered 1, after V lost 0 bases and J lost 3 bases. Germline V CDR1 and CDR2: SGHTA, FQGNSA. This CDR3 comprises 14 residues. CDR3 loop: CASSLAQGYTEAFF. Here the CDR3 DNA reads TGTGCCAGCAGCTTAGCACAGGGGTACACTGAAGCTTTCTTT.

CDR3 nucleotides: TGTGCCAGCAGCTTGGCCGGGACAGAAGGCGATACGCAGTATTTT. Encoded protein: CASSLAGTEGDTQYF. The chain couples TRBV5-4 to TRBJ2-3, with 7 bases identical to TRBD1. Germline-derived CDR1 and CDR2 are SGHNT and YYREEE (reference sequence). The CDR3 length is 15 residues. J lost 6 bases, V lost 0 bases, and 7 bases had no gene match.